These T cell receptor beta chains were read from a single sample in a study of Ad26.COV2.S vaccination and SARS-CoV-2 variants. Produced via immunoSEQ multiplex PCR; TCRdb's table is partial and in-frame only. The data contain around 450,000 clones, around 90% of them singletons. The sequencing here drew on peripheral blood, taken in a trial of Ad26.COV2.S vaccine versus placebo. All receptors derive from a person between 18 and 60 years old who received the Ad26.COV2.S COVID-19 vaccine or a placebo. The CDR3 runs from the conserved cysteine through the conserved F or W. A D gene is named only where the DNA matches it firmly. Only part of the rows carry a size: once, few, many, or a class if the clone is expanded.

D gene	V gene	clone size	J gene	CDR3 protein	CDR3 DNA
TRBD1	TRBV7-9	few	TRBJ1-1	CASSGWDRTSMNTEAFF	TGTGCCAGCAGTGGTTGGGACAGAACCTCGATGAACACTGAAGCTTTCTTT
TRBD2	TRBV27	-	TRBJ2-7	CASSSRFSGLAGVYEQYF	TGTGCCAGCAGTTCAAGATTTTCGGGACTAGCGGGAGTCTACGAGCAGTACTTC
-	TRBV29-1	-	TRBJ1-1	CSPGPDPNTEAFF	TGCAGCCCAGGACCAGACCCGAACACTGAAGCTTTCTTT
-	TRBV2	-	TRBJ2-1	CASNRVEQFF	TGTGCCAGCAACCGGGTTGAGCAGTTCTTC
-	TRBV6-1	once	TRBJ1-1	CASSEGTKLAFF	TGTGCCAGCAGTGAAGGGACCAAGCTCGCTTTCTTT
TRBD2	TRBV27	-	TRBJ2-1	CASSPWTSGTGTDEQFF	TGTGCCAGCAGTCCCTGGACTAGCGGGACTGGGACAGATGAGCAGTTCTTC
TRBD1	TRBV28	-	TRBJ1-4	CASIETGLNEKLFF	TGTGCCAGCATCGAGACAGGGTTAAATGAAAAACTGTTTTTT
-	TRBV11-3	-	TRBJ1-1	CASSLGFRTEAFF	TGTGCCAGCAGCTTAGGATTTAGGACTGAAGCTTTCTTT
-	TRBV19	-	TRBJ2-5	CASSFGTSGQETQYF	TGTGCCAGTAGTTTTGGAACGAGCGGACAAGAGACCCAGTACTTC
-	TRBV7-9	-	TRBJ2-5	CASSLIGQPKWSQETQYF	TGTGCCAGCAGCTTAATTGGACAGCCAAAGTGGTCCCAAGAGACCCAGTACTTC
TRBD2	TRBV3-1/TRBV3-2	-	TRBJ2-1	CASSPSAGGYNEQFF	TGTGCCAGCAGCCCCTCAGCGGGAGGGTACAATGAGCAGTTCTTC
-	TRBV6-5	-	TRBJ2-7	CASSKHAGAEKQYF	TGTGCCAGCAGTAAACATGCCGGGGCTGAAAAACAGTACTTC
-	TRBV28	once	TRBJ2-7	CASSVQSGEQYF	TGTGCCAGCAGCGTACAAAGTGGCGAGCAGTACTTC
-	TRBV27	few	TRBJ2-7	CASSLYEDPSYEQYF	TGTGCCAGCAGTTTATACGAAGACCCCTCCTACGAGCAGTACTTC
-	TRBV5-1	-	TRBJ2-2	CASSLKGTGELFF	TGCGCCAGCAGCTTGAAGGGTACTGGGGAGCTGTTTTTT
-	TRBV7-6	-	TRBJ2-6	CASSETAGGANVLTF	TGTGCCAGCAGCGAAACGGCGGGCGGGGCCAACGTCCTGACTTTC
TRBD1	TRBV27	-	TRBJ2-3	CASGRDRASSGTQYF	TGTGCCAGCGGCCGGGACAGGGCTTCTTCGGGTACGCAGTATTTT
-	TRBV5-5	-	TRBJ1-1	CASSSYLRGGNTEAFF	TGTGCCAGCAGCTCATATCTTAGGGGTGGGAACACTGAAGCTTTCTTT
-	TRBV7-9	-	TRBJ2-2	CASSFSSWGAGELFF	TGTGCCAGCAGCTTTTCATCTTGGGGGGCCGGGGAGCTGTTTTTT
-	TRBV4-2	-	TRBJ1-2	CASSQEYDGNYGYTF	TGTGCCAGCAGCCAAGAATATGACGGAAACTATGGCTACACCTTC
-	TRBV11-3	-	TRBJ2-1	CASSRSSYNEQFF	TGTGCCAGCAGTCGATCTAGCTACAATGAGCAGTTCTTC
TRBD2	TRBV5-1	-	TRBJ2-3	CASSLGLLAGGPIADTQYF	TGCGCCAGCAGCTTGGGACTCCTAGCGGGAGGGCCGATCGCAGATACGCAGTATTTT
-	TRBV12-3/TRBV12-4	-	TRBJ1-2	CASSAGAVGGYTF	TGTGCCAGCAGCGCCGGGGCCGTGGGAGGCTACACCTTC
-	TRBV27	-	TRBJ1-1	CASMKTRTGLLFVNTEAFF	TGTGCCAGCATGAAAACAAGGACGGGACTACTTTTTGTGAACACTGAAGCTTTCTTT
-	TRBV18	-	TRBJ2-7	CASSSPGRWYEQYF	TGTGCCAGCTCATCGCCGGGGAGGTGGTACGAGCAGTACTTC
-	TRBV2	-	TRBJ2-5	CASKGASAFQETQYF	TGTGCCAGCAAGGGAGCTAGCGCGTTCCAAGAGACCCAGTACTTC
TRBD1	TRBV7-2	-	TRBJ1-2	CASSSLGTANYGYTF	TGTGCCAGCAGTTCCTTGGGGACAGCTAACTATGGCTACACCTTC
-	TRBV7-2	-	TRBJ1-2	CASSSTGNYGYTF	TGTGCCAGCAGCTCGACCGGGAACTATGGCTACACCTTC
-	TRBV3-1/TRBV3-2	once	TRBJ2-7	CASSQDEGTRSYEQYF	TGTGCCAGCAGCCAAGATGAGGGGACCCGGTCCTACGAGCAGTACTTC
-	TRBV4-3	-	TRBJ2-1	CASSQDVGGGQSQFF	TGCGCCAGCAGCCAGGATGTTGGGGGCGGCCAATCGCAGTTCTTC
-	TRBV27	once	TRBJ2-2	CASRQTDRITGELFF	TGTGCCAGCAGGCAGACCGACAGAATCACCGGGGAGCTGTTTTTT
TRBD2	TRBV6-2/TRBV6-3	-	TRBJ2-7	CASSYLAGDYEQYF	TGTGCCAGCAGTTATCTGGCGGGGGATTACGAGCAGTACTTC
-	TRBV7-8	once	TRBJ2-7	CASSSYRGGSYEQYF	TGTGCCAGCAGCTCATACAGGGGAGGCTCCTACGAGCAGTACTTC
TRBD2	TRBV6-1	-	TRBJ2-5	CASSWPGGEETQYF	TGTGCCAGCAGTTGGCCGGGGGGGGAAGAGACCCAGTACTTC
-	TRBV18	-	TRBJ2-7	CASSFQGSYEQYF	TGTGCCAGCTCGTTTCAGGGCTCCTACGAGCAGTACTTC
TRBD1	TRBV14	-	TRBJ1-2	CASSKPGQGFGYTF	TGTGCCAGCAGCAAACCGGGACAGGGTTTTGGCTACACCTTC
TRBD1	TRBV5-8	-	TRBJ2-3	CASSLDRGSTDTQYF	TGTGCCAGCAGCTTGGACAGGGGGAGCACAGATACGCAGTATTTT
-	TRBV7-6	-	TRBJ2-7	CASSSGAVGNEQYF	TGTGCCAGCAGCTCGGGGGCGGTCGGGAACGAGCAGTACTTC
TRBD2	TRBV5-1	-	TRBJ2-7	CASRLAGVYEQYF	TGCGCCAGTCGACTAGCGGGGGTATACGAGCAGTACTTC
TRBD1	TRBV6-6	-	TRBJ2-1	CASSYIGGKEQFF	TGTGCCAGCAGTTACATAGGGGGCAAAGAGCAGTTCTTC
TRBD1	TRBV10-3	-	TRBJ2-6	CAISPQGQGVNVLTF	TGTGCCATCAGCCCTCAGGGACAGGGTGTCAACGTCCTGACTTTC
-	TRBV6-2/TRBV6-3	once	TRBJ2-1	CASSYPRTGSNEQFF	TGTGCCAGCAGTTACCCCCGGACCGGAAGTAATGAGCAGTTCTTC
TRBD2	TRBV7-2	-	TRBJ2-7	CASSYTSGPSYEQYF	TGTGCCAGCAGTTATACTAGCGGGCCCTCCTACGAGCAGTACTTC
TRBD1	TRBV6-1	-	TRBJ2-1	CASSVRLAGTGEDNEQFF	TGTGCCAGCAGTGTAAGACTGGCAGGGACAGGGGAGGACAATGAGCAGTTCTTC
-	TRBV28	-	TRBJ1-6	CASRGQPYNSPLHF	TGTGCCAGCAGAGGCCAGCCCTATAATTCACCCCTCCACTTT
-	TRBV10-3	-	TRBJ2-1	CAISESISNEQFF	TGTGCCATCAGTGAGTCGATCAGCAATGAGCAGTTCTTC
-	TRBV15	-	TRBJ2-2	CATSRPAGRIAGELFF	TGTGCCACCAGCAGGCCTGCAGGGAGGATCGCCGGGGAGCTGTTTTTT
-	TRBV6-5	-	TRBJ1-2	CASSYSGGQRGYTF	TGTGCCAGCAGTTACTCGGGGGGCCAGCGGGGCTACACCTTC
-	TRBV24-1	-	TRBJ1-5	CATSPTGGVGSNQPQHF	TGTGCCACCAGTCCAACGGGGGGGGTCGGGAGCAATCAGCCCCAGCATTTT
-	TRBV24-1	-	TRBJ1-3	CATSASTPGNTIYF	TGTGCCACCAGTGCGAGTACCCCTGGAAACACCATATATTTT
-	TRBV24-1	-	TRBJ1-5	CATSDLTAGGGQPQHF	TGTGCCACCAGTGATTTGACGGCGGGGGGTGGTCAGCCCCAGCATTTT
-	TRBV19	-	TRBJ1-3	CASSSTGSSGNTIYF	TGTGCCAGTAGTAGTACAGGATCCTCTGGAAACACCATATATTTT
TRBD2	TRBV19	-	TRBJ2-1	CASSISAGGSNEQFF	TGTGCCAGTAGTATCTCAGCGGGAGGGAGCAATGAGCAGTTCTTC
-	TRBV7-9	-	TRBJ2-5	CASSLPLEGTQYF	TGTGCCAGCAGCTTACCCCTGGAAGGGACCCAGTACTTC